The 26 T cell receptor beta chains listed next were all sequenced from one sample in a study of post-analysis software for immune sequencing data. Study-wide results and limits: Roughly 5 TRBV segments, TRBV5-6, TRBV5-1 and TRBV20-1 among them, were found more frequent in patients than controls.

Unique molecular identifiers featured in each of the TCR beta cDNA libraries. TCRdb fed the PCR reads into MiXCR, producing one record per CDR3 protein. The sample consists of around 770,000 distinct CDR3 sequences, more than 45% of them appearing once. Which antigens these TCRs recognize remains unknown. The material sequenced was blood. The receptors come from a girl between 5 and 17 years old with multiple sclerosis.

This clonotype was recorded only once. The J gene is TRBJ2-1, the V gene TRBV20-1, with D perhaps TRBD2 (6 bases). CDR1 is DFQATT and CDR2 is SNEGSKA in the germline V gene (reference sequence). The CDR3 extends over 14 amino acids. Between the trimmed V and J ends, which lost 3 bases and 1 base, there was a span of 10 bases. CDR3 in amino acids: CSARQGLSYNEQFF. The CDR3 nucleotides read TGCAGTGCTAGGCAAGGACTATCCTACAATGAGCAGTTCTTC.

The rearrangement uses TRBV4-2 and TRBJ2-1, with D possibly matching TRBD2 (6 bases). The CDR3 contains 16 residues. V dropped 1 base and J dropped 2 bases, with 12 bases sitting between them. CDR1 LGHNA and CDR2 YNFKEQ come from the germline V gene. Here the CDR3 DNA reads TGTGCCAGCAGCCAAGCCGTGGAGGGTGCCTACAATGAGCAGTTCTTC. Encoded protein: CASSQAVEGAYNEQFF.

The rearrangement uses TRBV5-1 and TRBJ2-5; unclear D gene. Germline V gene data show CDR1 as SGHRS and CDR2 as YFSETQ. V lost 0 bases and J 4 bases, leaving 16 bases between the germline ends. The CDR3 is 16 amino acids. The CDR3 sequence is CASSLEQSASGETQYF. CDR3 sequence (DNA): TGCGCCAGCAGCTTGGAACAGTCAGCCTCCGGAGAGACCCAGTACTTC.

CDR3 nucleotide sequence: TGTGCCAGTCGTGGGGGGGCGAATTCACCCCTCCACTTT. It encodes CASRGGANSPLHF. This rearrangement joins TRBV2 to TRBJ1-6; perhaps TRBD1 as D (6 bases). The CDR3 totals 13 residues. Germline values: CDR1 SNHLY, CDR2 FYNNEI. V was cut by 9 bases and J by 7 bases, with 13 bases left in between.

This clonotype was counted between two and nine times. The chain joins TRBV20-1 to TRBJ2-7; maybe TRBD1 (5 bases). The CDR3 sequence is 15 residues long. With 2 bases removed from V and 0 bases from J, the gap between germline ends came to 14 bases. The germline CDR1 and CDR2 sequences are DFQATT and SNEGSKA (reference sequence). CDR3 region: CSARRQFTLSYEQYF. CDR3 nucleotide sequence: TGCAGTGCTAGACGACAGTTTACCCTCTCCTACGAGCAGTACTTC.

This clonotype was detected a few times. The chain uses TRBV6-5 and TRBJ2-1, with TRBD2 matching over 10 bases. Germline V lookup: CDR1 MNHEY, CDR2 SVGAGI. The V segment lost 2 bases and the J segment 8 bases; nucleotides outside the gene matches: 15. The CDR3 is made up of 18 amino acids. The CDR3 DNA reads as TGTGCCAGCAGTTACAGGCTGGGTGCTAGCGGGAGCCTGGATGAGCAGTTCTTC. Translating gives CASSYRLGASGSLDEQFF.

V is TRBV12-3 or TRBV12-4 and J is TRBJ2-3, with D perhaps TRBD2 (6 bases). This CDR3 is 11 amino acids long. Trimming left V 5 bases short and J 10 bases short, with 10 bases between. The CDR3, as DNA: TGTGCCAGCAGTCCGGGAGTATCGCAGTATTTT. This encodes CASSPGVSQYF.

The chain joins TRBV15 to TRBJ2-1, with TRBD2 identical over 15 bases. Germline lookup yields CDR1 LNHNV and CDR2 YYDKDF (reference sequence). The J segment lost 0 bases and the V segment lost 2 bases, leaving 11 bases of the junction unmatched. This CDR3 has 21 residues. DNA of the CDR3: TGTGCCACCAGCAGACCCTGGACTAGCGGGAGGGGCCCGTACTCCTACAATGAGCAGTTCTTC. Its protein is CATSRPWTSGRGPYSYNEQFF. The full variable domain, with the rest looked up from reference TRBV15 and TRBJ2-1, is DAMVIQNPRYQVTQFGKPVTLSCSQTLNHNVMYWYQQKSSQAPKLLFHYYDKDFNNEADTPDNFQSRRPNTSFCFLDIRSPGLGDTAMYLCATSRPWTSGRGPYSYNEQFFGPGTRLTVL.

This clonotype occurred a few times. The chain recombines TRBV29-1 with TRBJ2-1; 7 bases agree with TRBD2. V lost 2 bases, J lost 0 bases, and 7 bases stayed unmatched. The germline gives CDR1 SQVTM, CDR2 ANQGSEA. The CDR3 is 16 residues long. The CDR3 is CSVELVGGSSYNEQFF. CDR3 DNA: TGCAGCGTTGAACTTGTCGGCGGGAGCTCCTACAATGAGCAGTTCTTC.

The gene calls are TRBV5-5 and TRBJ1-6; 7 bases fit TRBD1. The V gene's germline CDR1 is SGHKS and CDR2 YYEKEE (reference sequence). This CDR3 comprises 14 residues. Trimming took 1 base from V and 8 from J; bases not matched to a gene: 3. CDR3 in DNA: TGTGCCAGCAGCTTGTACAGGGGAGATTCACCCCTCCACTTT. Amino acids: CASSLYRGDSPLHF.

This clonotype has just one count. V gene TRBV6-5 combines with J gene TRBJ2-1; D remains ambiguous. The V gene's germline CDR1 is MNHEY and CDR2 SVGAGI. The CDR3 covers 18 residues. V dropped 0 bases and J dropped 0 bases, with 15 bases sitting between them. The CDR3 region is CASSYSLFKVSSYNEQFF. The CDR3 nucleotides are TGTGCCAGCAGTTACTCTCTGTTCAAGGTCAGCTCCTACAATGAGCAGTTCTTC.

This sequence joins TRBV5-1 and TRBJ1-2, with a possible D match to TRBD1 (5 bases). Germline CDR1 reads SGHRS; CDR2 reads YFSETQ. This CDR3 comprises 14 residues. The germline V and J ends were trimmed by 3 bases and 4 bases, with 13 bases remaining between them. CDR3 bases: TGCGCCAGCAGCTCGAGGGGCCTATCCTATGGCTACACCTTC. It is translated as CASSSRGLSYGYTF.

The V and J genes are TRBV20-1 and TRBJ2-5, with TRBD1 matching over 10 bases. Trimming removed 2 bases from V and 5 bases from J; junction bases left unmatched: 5. Germline V gene lookup returns CDR1 DFQATT and CDR2 SNEGSKA (reference sequence). The CDR3 extends over 14 amino acids. The CDR3, as DNA: TGCAGTGCTAGATCGACAGGGGGCAGGGAGACCCAGTACTTC. This encodes CSARSTGGRETQYF.

This chain links TRBV12-3 or TRBV12-4 with TRBJ2-1; D is possibly TRBD2 (6 bases). The CDR3 totals 14 residues. The V end was cut by 2 bases, the J end by 3 bases, with 8 bases between. The CDR3 coding sequence is TGTGCCAGCAGTTTACCCGGGGGCTACAATGAGCAGTTCTTC. Encoded protein: CASSLPGGYNEQFF.

This clonotype was detected a few times. The chain employs TRBV9 and TRBJ2-4; perhaps TRBD2 as D (5 bases). The J call may be mistaken, given a closer DNA end match to TRBJ2-5. The CDR3 runs 13 residues. Germline CDR1 SGDLS, CDR2 YYNGEE. The CDR3 is CASSSLGLETQYF. The DNA of the CDR3 is TGTGCCAGCAGCTCACTAGGATTAGAGACCCAGTACTTC.

The sample holds a few counts of this clonotype. The rearrangement joins TRBV6-6 to TRBJ2-7; D remains unclear. The CDR3 is 13 amino acids. Trimming took off 6 bases at V and 2 bases at J, with 11 bases between the two ends. Germline V gene data show CDR1 as MNHNY and CDR2 as SVGAGI (reference sequence). The CDR3 nucleotides read TGTGCCAGCAGCGAGAGTGCAGCCTACGAGCAGTACTTC. Translated, it gives CASSESAAYEQYF.

This sequence joins TRBV29-1 and TRBJ2-7; 9 bases fit TRBD2. J lost 2 bases, V lost 4 bases, and 12 bases had no gene match. Germline CDR1 SQVTM, CDR2 ANQGSEA. The CDR3 is 16 residues long. Here the CDR3 reads CSVAGVAGEVPYEQYF. Here the CDR3 DNA reads TGCAGCGTTGCCGGGGTAGCGGGAGAAGTCCCCTACGAGCAGTACTTC.

The chain carries TRBV28 and TRBJ2-7; 8 positions match TRBD2. The trim removed 3 bases at V and 3 bases at J, leaving 10 bases unmatched. This CDR3 contains 16 residues. CDR1 and CDR2 (germline): MDHEN, SYDVKM. CDR3 sequence reads: CASSLGLAGTGYEQYF. CDR3 coding DNA: TGTGCCAGCAGTTTGGGGCTAGCGGGCACTGGCTACGAGCAGTACTTC.

Written as DNA, the CDR3 is TGCGCCAGCAGCTTCAGAGGGCTCAGCACAGATACGCAGTATTTT. Translated, it gives CASSFRGLSTDTQYF. The chain employs TRBV5-1 and TRBJ2-3; possible D gene TRBD2, 5 bases. This CDR3 region has 15 residues. Trimming pared 2 bases from V and 0 bases from J, leaving 10 bases between. Germline V gene data show CDR1 as SGHRS and CDR2 as YFSETQ.

The V call is TRBV5-6, the J call TRBJ2-1; tentative D call: TRBD2 (5 bases). Trimming took 4 bases from V and 2 from J, leaving 7 bases between them. The germline CDR1 and CDR2 sequences are SGHDT and YYEEEE. The CDR3 runs 13 residues. This CDR3 is CASSIGTYNEQFF. CDR3 coding DNA: TGTGCCAGCAGCATCGGGACCTACAATGAGCAGTTCTTC.

The chain joins TRBV7-9 to TRBJ2-1; 7 bases line up with TRBD2. Germline-derived CDR1 and CDR2 are SEHNR and FQNEAQ (reference sequence). The junction had 17 bases not matched to a gene; V was cut back by 5 bases and J by 7 bases. The CDR3 is made up of 17 amino acids. The CDR3 sequence is CASSLNVGGRITNEQFF. The CDR3 DNA is TGTGCCAGCAGCCTCAATGTGGGGGGGAGGATCACGAATGAGCAGTTCTTC.

This clonotype was counted a few times. The chain is built from TRBV15 and TRBJ2-1; 8 nucleotides agree with TRBD1. From germline, CDR1 is LNHNV and CDR2 YYDKDF (reference sequence). The CDR3 contains 13 residues. The ends lost 5 bases at V and 8 bases at J; junction bases unmatched: 5. The CDR3 DNA follows: TGTGCCACCAGCGGGACAGGATTCGATGAGCAGTTCTTC. Its translation: CATSGTGFDEQFF. The full variable domain, in which reference TRBV15 and TRBJ2-1 provide the parts outside the CDR3, is DAMVIQNPRYQVTQFGKPVTLSCSQTLNHNVMYWYQQKSSQAPKLLFHYYDKDFNNEADTPDNFQSRRPNTSFCFLDIRSPGLGDTAMYLCATSGTGFDEQFFGPGTRLTVL.

The chain uses TRBV3-1 and TRBJ2-5; 9 nucleotides match TRBD1. V dropped 1 base and J dropped 4; count of bases not matched to a gene: 7. This CDR3 comprises 16 residues. Germline CDR1 is LGHDT and CDR2 is YNNKEL (reference sequence). The CDR3 is CASSQAAGQGGETQYF. The CDR3 DNA reads TGTGCCAGCAGCCAAGCCGCGGGACAGGGTGGAGAGACCCAGTACTTC.

J is TRBJ2-2 and V is TRBV20-1; 13 bases are a match to TRBD2. The CDR3 runs 14 residues. CDR1 is DFQATT and CDR2 is SNEGSKA in the germline V gene (reference sequence). The V gene end was trimmed by 5 bases and the J gene end by 11 bases; junction bases not matched to a gene: 8. The CDR3 protein is CSAPRTSGSGELFF. The CDR3 bases are TGCAGTGCTCCGCGGACTAGCGGGAGCGGAGAGCTGTTTTTT.

The chain couples TRBV5-1 to TRBJ2-6, with D possibly being TRBD1 (5 bases). Trimming shortened V by 0 bases and J by 0 bases, and 19 bases separated the two germline ends. CDR3 length: 20 residues. The germline V gene encodes CDR1 SGHRS and CDR2 YFSETQ. The CDR3 DNA reads TGCGCCAGCAGCTTGGACCTCTTTGGGTTGGGGCACTCTGGGGCCAACGTCCTGACTTTC. Amino acids: CASSLDLFGLGHSGANVLTF.

The J gene is TRBJ1-1, the V gene TRBV5-1; D is ambiguous. This CDR3 has 16 residues. Trimming took off 0 bases at V and 3 bases at J, with 15 bases between the two ends. The germline V gene encodes CDR1 SGHRS and CDR2 YFSETQ. CDR3 amino acids: CASSLGQSRFDTEAFF. The CDR3 DNA is TGCGCCAGCAGCTTGGGCCAATCCAGGTTTGACACTGAAGCTTTCTTT.